This TCR beta chain emerged from a study of beta chain features in type 1 diabetes. Across the study: On cell yields, gender and age, patients and healthy donors were similar. Study results and limitations: In every one of the four CD4+ subsets, TCRB CDR3s were moderately but significantly shorter in Type 1 diabetes patients.

Germline-derived CDR1 and CDR2 are SGDLS and YYNGEE. The CDR3 contains 15 residues. Trimming pared 3 bases from V and 10 bases from J, leaving 17 bases between. The entirety of the isolated RNA underwent reverse transcription, so expressed TCRB transcripts were sequenced. Assay: immunoSEQ multiplex PCR; the TCRdb copy retains only in-frame clones and omits some. Among 95,000 to 150,000 clones listed, about 16% were seen once. Cell sorting via CD45RO/CCR7/CD25/CD127/CD95/CD27 was performed to obtain CD4+ naive, central memory, regulatory and stem cell-like memory cells. This clone appeared a few times. What it binds is not known.

The TCR originated in a man younger than 45 with type 1 diabetes. Sequencing was performed on central memory CD4+ T cells from blood. The V and J genes are TRBV9 and TRBJ1-6; D might be TRBD1 (6 bases). Written as DNA, the CDR3 is TGTGCCAGCAGCGGACACAGGGATGGAATATCACCCCTCCACTTT. Its protein product is CASSGHRDGISPLHF.